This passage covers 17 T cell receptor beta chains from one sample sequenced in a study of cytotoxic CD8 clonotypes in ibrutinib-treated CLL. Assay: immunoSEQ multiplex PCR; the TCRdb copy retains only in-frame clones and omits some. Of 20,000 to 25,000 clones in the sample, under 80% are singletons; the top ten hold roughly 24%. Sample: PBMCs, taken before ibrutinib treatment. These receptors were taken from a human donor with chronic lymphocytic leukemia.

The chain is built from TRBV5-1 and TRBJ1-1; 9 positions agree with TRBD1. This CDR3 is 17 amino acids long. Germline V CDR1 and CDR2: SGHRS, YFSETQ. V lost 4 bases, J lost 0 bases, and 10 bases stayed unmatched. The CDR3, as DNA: TGCGCCAGCAGCCCTAGGTCGGGACAGGGTTTGAACACTGAAGCTTTCTTT. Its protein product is CASSPRSGQGLNTEAFF.

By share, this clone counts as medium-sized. In nucleotides, the CDR3 is TGTGCCAGTAGTATAGATCCTGCGCCGTCCAATGAGCAGTTCTTC. Protein: CASSIDPAPSNEQFF. The rearrangement uses TRBV19 and TRBJ2-1, with D unresolved. The germline V gene has CDR1 LNHDA and CDR2 SQIVND (reference sequence). Trimming took off 0 bases at V and 6 bases at J, with 12 bases between the two ends. The CDR3 is made up of 15 amino acids. The variable domain in full, with the rest retrieved from reference TRBV19 and TRBJ2-1, is DGGITQSPKYLFRKEGQNVTLSCEQNLNHDAMYWYRQDPGQGLRLIYYSQIVNDFQKGDIAEGYSVSREKKESFPLTVTSAQKNPTAFYLCASSIDPAPSNEQFFGPGTRLTVL.

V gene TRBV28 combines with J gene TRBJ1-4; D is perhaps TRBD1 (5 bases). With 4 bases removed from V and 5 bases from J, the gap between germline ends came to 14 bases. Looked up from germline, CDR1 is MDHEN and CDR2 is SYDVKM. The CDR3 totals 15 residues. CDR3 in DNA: TGTGCCAGCAGTTCACCGGGACGGGAAAATGAAAAACTGTTTTTT. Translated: CASSSPGRENEKLFF.

In DNA, the CDR3 is TGTGCCAGCAGAACCACAGAATTGTACGAGCAGTACTTC. Amino acid sequence: CASRTTELYEQYF. The chain is built from TRBV28 and TRBJ2-7; D remains unclear. The CDR3 consists of 13 residues. V gave up 6 bases and J gave up 4 bases, with 13 bases separating them. The germline V gene encodes CDR1 MDHEN and CDR2 SYDVKM.

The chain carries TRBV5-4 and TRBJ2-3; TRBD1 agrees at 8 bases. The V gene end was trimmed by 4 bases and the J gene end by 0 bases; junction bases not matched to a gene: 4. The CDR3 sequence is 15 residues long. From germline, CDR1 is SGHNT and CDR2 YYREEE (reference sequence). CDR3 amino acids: CASSRRTGSTDTQYF. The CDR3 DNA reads TGTGCCAGCAGCAGGCGGACAGGGAGCACAGATACGCAGTATTTT.

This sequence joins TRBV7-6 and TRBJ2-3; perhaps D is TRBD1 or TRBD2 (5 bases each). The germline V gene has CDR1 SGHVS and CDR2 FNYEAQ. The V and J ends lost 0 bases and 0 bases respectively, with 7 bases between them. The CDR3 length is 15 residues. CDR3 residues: CASSLAGASTDTQYF. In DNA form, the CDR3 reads TGTGCCAGCAGCTTAGCCGGGGCTAGCACAGATACGCAGTATTTT. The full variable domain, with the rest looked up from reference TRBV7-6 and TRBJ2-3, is GAGVSQSPRYKVTKRGQDVALRCDPISGHVSLYWYRQALGQGPEFLTYFNYEAQQDKSGLPNDRFSAERPEGSISTLTIQRTEQRDSAMYRCASSLAGASTDTQYFGPGTRLTVL.

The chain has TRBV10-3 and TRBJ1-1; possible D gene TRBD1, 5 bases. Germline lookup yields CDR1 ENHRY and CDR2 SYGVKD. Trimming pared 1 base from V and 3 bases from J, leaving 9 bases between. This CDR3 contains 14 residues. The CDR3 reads CAISEYGRDTEAFF. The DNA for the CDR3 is TGTGCCATCAGTGAGTACGGCAGGGACACTGAAGCTTTCTTT.

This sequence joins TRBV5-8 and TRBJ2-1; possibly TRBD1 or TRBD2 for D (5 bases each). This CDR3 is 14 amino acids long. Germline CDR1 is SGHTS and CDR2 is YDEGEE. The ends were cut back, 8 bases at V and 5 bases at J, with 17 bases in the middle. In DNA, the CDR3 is TGTGCCAGTCTCAGGGTAAGGAGGAACAATGAGCAGTTCTTC. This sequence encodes CASLRVRRNNEQFF.

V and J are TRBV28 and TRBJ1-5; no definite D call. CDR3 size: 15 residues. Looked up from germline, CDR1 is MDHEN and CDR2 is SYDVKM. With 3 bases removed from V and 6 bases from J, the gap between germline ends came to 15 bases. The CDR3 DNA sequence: TGTGCCAGCAGTTTCTCAGGAGGAGTGGGTCAGCCCCAGCATTTT. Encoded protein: CASSFSGGVGQPQHF.

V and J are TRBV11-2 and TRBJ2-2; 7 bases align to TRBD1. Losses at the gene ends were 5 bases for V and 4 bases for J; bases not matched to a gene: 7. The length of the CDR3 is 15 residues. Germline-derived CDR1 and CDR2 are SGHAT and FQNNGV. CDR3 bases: TGTGCCAGCAGCGATCGGACAGGCGGCACCGGGGAGCTGTTTTTT. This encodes CASSDRTGGTGELFF.

CDR3 sequence reads: CSVPGLAGSGSKRTYNEQFF. The DNA for the CDR3 is TGCAGCGTTCCGGGACTAGCGGGATCTGGAAGTAAGCGGACCTACAATGAGCAGTTCTTC. The rearrangement uses TRBV29-1 and TRBJ2-1; 13 positions match TRBD2. Germline assignment: CDR1 SQVTM and CDR2 ANQGSEA. V lost 5 bases, J lost 2 bases, and 18 bases stayed unmatched. The CDR3 length is 20 residues.

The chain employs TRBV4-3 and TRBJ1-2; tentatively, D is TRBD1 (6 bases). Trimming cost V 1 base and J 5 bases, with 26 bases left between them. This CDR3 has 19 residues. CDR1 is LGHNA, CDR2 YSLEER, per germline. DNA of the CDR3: TGCGCCAGCAGCCAAGTCCTGATAACAGGGACTTATTCGGGATATGGCTACACCTTC. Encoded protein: CASSQVLITGTYSGYGYTF.

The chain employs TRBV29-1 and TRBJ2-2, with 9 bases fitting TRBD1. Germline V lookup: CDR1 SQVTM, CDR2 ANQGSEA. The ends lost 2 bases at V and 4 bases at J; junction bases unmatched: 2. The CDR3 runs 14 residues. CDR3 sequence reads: CSVETGGGTGELFF. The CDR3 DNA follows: TGCAGCGTTGAAACAGGGGGCGGCACCGGGGAGCTGTTTTTT.

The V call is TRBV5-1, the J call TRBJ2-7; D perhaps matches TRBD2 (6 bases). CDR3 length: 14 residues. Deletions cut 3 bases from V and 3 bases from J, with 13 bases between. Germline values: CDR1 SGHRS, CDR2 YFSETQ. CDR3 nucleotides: TGCGCCAGCAGCTCCCCGGGAGCCAACTACGAGCAGTACTTC. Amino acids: CASSSPGANYEQYF.

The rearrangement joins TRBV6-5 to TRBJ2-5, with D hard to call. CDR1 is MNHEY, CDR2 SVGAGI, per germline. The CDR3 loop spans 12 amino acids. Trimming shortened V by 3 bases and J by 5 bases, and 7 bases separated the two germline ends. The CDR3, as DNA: TGTGCCAGCAGTTATTACCGGGAGACCCAGTACTTC. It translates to CASSYYRETQYF.

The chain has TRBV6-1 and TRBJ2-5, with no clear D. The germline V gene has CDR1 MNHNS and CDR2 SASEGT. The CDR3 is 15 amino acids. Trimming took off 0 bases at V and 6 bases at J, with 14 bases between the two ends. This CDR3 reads CASSEALQRAQTQYF. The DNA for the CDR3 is TGTGCCAGCAGTGAAGCGCTTCAACGGGCACAGACCCAGTACTTC.

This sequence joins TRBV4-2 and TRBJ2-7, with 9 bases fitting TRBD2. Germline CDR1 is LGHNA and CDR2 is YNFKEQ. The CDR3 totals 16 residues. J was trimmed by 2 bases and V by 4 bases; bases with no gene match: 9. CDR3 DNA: TGTGCCAGCAGCCTCGTAGCGGGAGAAGCTACCTACGAGCAGTACTTC. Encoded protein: CASSLVAGEATYEQYF.